This T cell receptor (beta chain) is from a study of beta chain features in type 1 diabetes. Since all of the isolated RNA was reverse transcribed, expressed TCRB transcripts were what got sequenced. Sequencing used immunoSEQ multiplex PCR; TCRdb keeps in-frame clones, though not all of them. The top ten clones hold less than 0.85% of a sample with about 150,000 clones, approximately 8.1% of them seen once. Trimming shortened V by 3 bases and J by 0 bases, and 18 bases separated the two germline ends. Per the germline V gene, CDR1 is MDHEN and CDR2 is SYDVKM. The CDR3 is 18 amino acids. What was sequenced was central memory CD4+ T cells from blood. This clonotype originated in a man aged 18 to 30 in good health. The chain carries TRBV28 and TRBJ1-5, with D maybe TRBD1 (6 bases). CDR3 residues: CASSFTPYRVSSNQPQHF. The CDR3, as DNA: TGTGCCAGCAGTTTTACCCCCTACAGGGTATCTAGCAATCAGCCCCAGCATTTT.